Below, 2 T cell receptor beta chains from the same sample are listed, as sequenced in a study of CD8 T cells in Susac syndrome. Reverse transcription used about 0.45 to 1 ug RNA and random hexamers. Each CDR3 protein gets one entry after TCRdb re-called the immunoSEQ multiplex PCR reads with MiXCR. The profile shows some 200,000 distinct CDR3 sequences, nearly 97% of them singletons. The sequencing input was CD4+ T cells from PBMCs. These receptors all stem from a human donor with multiple sclerosis.

The CDR3 loop is CASSRFGTYGYTF. The CDR3 DNA follows: TGTGCCAGCAGCCGGTTTGGCACCTATGGCTACACCTTC. The V gene is TRBV12-3 or TRBV12-4, the J gene TRBJ1-2; the D is unclear. The CDR3 has 13 amino acids. V was cut by 6 bases and J by 4 bases, with 12 bases left in between.

The CDR3 sequence: CAWSVRGLETQYF. DNA for the CDR3: TGTGCCTGGAGTGTAAGAGGTTTGGAGACCCAGTACTTC. The V and J genes are TRBV30 and TRBJ2-5, with no clear D. V was trimmed by 0 bases and J by 5 bases, leaving 10 bases between them. This CDR3 is built from 13 residues. Per germline, CDR1 GTSNPN and CDR2 SVGIG (reference sequence). Drawing the rest from reference TRBV30 and TRBJ2-5, the complete variable domain is SQTIHQWPATLVQPVGSPLSLECTVEGTSNPNLYWYRQAAGRGLQLLFYSVGIGQISSEVPQNLSASRPQDRQFILSSKKLLLSDSGFYLCAWSVRGLETQYFGPGTRLLVL.